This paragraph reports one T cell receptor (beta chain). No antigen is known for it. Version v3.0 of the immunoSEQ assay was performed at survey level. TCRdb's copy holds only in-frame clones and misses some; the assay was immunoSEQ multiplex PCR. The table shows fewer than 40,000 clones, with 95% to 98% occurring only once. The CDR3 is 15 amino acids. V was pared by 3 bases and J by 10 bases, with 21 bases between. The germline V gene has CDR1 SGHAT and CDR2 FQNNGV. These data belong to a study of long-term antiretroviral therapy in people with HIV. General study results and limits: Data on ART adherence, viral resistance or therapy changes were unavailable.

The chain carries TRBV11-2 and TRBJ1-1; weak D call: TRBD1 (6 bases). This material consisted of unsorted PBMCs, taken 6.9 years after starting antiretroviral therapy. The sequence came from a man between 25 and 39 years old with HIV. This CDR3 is CASSLAPQGLWGAFF. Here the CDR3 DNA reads TGTGCCAGCAGCTTGGCACCACAGGGTCTTTGGGGAGCTTTCTTT.